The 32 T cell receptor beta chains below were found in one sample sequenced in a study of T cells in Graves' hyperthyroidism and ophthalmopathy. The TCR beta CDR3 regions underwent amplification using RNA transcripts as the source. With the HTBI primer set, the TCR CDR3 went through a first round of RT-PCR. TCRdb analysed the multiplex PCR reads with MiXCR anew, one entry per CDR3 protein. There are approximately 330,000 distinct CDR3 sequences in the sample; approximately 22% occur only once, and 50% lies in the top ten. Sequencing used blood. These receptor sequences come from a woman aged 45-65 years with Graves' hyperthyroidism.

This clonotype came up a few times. CDR3 sequence (DNA): TGTGCCAGCAGCCACTACCTGCAGACGGCGGAGACCCAGTACTTC. Translated: CASSHYLQTAETQYF. J is TRBJ2-5 and V is TRBV5-5; D uncertain. The CDR3 length is 15 residues. Trimming removed 4 bases at V and 5 bases at J, with 18 bases between. The germline V gene encodes CDR1 SGHKS and CDR2 YYEKEE (reference sequence). Based on the CDR3 plus reference TRBV5-5 and TRBJ2-5, the full variable domain is DAGVTQSPTHLIKTRGQQVTLRCSPISGHKSVSWYQQVLGQGPQFIFQYYEKEERGRGNFPDRFSARQFPNYSSELNVNALLLGDSALYLCASSHYLQTAETQYFGPGTRLLVL.

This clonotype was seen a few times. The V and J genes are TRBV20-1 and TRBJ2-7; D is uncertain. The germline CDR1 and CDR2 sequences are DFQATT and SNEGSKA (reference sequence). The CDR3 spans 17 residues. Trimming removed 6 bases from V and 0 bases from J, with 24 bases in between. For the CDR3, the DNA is TGCAGTGCGAGTCTGACAACAAGACGGATGAGCTCCTACGAGCAGTACTTC. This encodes CSASLTTRRMSSYEQYF.

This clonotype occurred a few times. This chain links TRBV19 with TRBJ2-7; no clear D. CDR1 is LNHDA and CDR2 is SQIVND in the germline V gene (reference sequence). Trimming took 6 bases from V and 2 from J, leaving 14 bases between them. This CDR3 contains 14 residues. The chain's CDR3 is CASSQDFNAYEQYF. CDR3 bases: TGTGCCAGTAGCCAAGACTTTAATGCCTACGAGCAGTACTTC.

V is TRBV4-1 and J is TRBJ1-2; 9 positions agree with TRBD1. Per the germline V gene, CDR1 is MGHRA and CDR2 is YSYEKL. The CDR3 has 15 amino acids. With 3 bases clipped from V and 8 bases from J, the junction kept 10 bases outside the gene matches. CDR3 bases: TGCGCCAGCAGCCAGGCAGTGGGGACAGGGAACGGCTACACCTTC. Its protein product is CASSQAVGTGNGYTF.

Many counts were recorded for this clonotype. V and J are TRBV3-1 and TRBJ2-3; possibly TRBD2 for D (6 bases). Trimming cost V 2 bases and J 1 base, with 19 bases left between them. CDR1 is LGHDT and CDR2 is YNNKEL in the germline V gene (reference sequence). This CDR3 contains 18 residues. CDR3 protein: CASSQRIPSESRTDTQYF. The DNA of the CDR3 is TGTGCCAGCAGCCAACGGATACCTAGCGAGTCCCGCACAGATACGCAGTATTTT.

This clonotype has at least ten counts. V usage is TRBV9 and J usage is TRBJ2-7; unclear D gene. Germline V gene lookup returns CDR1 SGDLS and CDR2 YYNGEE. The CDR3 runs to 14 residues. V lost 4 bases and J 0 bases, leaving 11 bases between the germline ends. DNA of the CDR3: TGTGCCAGCAGCCGTAGATTAAGCTCCTACGAGCAGTACTTC. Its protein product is CASSRRLSSYEQYF.

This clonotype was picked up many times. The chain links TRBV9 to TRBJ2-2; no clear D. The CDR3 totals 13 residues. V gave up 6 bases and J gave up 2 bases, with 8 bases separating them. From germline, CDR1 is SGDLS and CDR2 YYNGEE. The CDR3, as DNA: TGTGCCAGCAAGGGTCCCAACACCGGGGAGCTGTTTTTT. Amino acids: CASKGPNTGELFF.

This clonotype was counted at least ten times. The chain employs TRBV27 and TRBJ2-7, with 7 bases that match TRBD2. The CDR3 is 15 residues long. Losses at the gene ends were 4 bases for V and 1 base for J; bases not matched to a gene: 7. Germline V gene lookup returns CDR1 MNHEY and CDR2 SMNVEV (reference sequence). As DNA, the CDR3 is TGTGCCAGCAGTTATTCCGGGACTACATCCTACGAGCAGTACTTC. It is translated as CASSYSGTTSYEQYF.

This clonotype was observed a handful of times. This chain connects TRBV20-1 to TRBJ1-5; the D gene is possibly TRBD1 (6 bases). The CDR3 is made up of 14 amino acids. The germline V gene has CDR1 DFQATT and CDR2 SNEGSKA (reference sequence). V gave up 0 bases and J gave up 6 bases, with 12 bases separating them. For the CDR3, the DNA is TGCAGTGCTAGAGATCGGGGGGCTTTTCAGCCCCAGCATTTT. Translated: CSARDRGAFQPQHF.

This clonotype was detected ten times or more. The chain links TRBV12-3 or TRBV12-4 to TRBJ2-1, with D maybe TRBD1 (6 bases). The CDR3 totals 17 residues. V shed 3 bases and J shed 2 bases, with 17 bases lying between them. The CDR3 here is CASSLQGSLATYNEQFF. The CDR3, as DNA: TGTGCCAGCAGTTTGCAGGGGTCCCTAGCTACCTACAATGAGCAGTTCTTC.

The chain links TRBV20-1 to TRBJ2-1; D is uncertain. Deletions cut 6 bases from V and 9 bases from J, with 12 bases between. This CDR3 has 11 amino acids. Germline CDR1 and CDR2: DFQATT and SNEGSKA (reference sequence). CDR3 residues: CSAKRGGEQFF. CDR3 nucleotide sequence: TGCAGTGCAAAACGCGGCGGTGAGCAGTTCTTC.

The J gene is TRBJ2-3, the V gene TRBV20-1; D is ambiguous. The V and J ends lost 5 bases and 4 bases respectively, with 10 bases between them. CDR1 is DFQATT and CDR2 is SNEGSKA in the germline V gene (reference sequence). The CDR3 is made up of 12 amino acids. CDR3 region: CSAGRRPDTQYF. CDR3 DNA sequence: TGCAGTGCTGGACGGCGGCCAGATACGCAGTATTTT.

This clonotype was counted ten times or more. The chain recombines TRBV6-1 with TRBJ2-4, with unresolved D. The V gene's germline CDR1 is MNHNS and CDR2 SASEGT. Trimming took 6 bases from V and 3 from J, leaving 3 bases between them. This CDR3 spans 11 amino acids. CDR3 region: CASSNKNIQYF. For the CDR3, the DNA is TGTGCCAGCAGCAACAAAAACATTCAGTACTTC.

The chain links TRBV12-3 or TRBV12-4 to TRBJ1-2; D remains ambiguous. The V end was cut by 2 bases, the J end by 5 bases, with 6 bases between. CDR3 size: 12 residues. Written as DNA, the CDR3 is TGTGCCAGCAGTTTAATCAATTATGGCTACACCTTC. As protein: CASSLINYGYTF.

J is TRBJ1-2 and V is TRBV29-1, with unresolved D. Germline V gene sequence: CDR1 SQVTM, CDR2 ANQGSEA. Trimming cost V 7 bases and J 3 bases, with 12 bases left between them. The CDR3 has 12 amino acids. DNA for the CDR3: TGCAGCGCTCTAAGTGGGCACTATGGCTACACCTTC. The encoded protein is CSALSGHYGYTF.

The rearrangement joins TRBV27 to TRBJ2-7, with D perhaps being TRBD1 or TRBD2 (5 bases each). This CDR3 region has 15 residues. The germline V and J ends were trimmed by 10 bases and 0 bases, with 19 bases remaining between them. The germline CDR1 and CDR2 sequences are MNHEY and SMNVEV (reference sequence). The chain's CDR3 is CANQCPGRSSYEQYF. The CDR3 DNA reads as TGTGCCAACCAATGTCCGGGACGGAGCTCCTACGAGCAGTACTTC.

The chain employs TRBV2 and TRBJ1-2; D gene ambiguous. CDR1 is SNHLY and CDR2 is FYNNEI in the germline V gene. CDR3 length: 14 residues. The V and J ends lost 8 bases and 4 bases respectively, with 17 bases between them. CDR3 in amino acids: CASGYGEGGYGYTF. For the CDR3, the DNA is TGTGCCAGCGGCTATGGGGAGGGAGGCTATGGCTACACCTTC.

This CDR3 reads CAIRGLAGGLGNEQFF. The CDR3 DNA sequence: TGTGCCATTCGGGGACTAGCGGGGGGGCTAGGCAATGAGCAGTTCTTC. The chain joins TRBV10-3 to TRBJ2-1; 16 bases agree with TRBD2. CDR3 size: 16 residues. J was trimmed by 6 bases and V by 9 bases; bases with no gene match: 8. Germline assignment: CDR1 ENHRY and CDR2 SYGVKD.

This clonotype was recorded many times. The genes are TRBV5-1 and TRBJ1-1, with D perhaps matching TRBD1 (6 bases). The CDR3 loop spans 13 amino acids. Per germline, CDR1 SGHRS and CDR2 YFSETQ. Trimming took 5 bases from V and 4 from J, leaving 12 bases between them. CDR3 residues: CASRGQGRTEAFF. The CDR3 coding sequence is TGCGCCAGCAGGGGACAAGGCCGCACTGAAGCTTTCTTT.

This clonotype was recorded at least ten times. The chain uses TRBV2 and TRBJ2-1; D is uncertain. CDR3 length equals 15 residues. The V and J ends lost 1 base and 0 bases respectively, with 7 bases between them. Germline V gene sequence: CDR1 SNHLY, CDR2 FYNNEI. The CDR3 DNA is TGTGCCAGCAGTGAAGTCGGGCTCTCCTACAATGAGCAGTTCTTC. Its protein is CASSEVGLSYNEQFF.

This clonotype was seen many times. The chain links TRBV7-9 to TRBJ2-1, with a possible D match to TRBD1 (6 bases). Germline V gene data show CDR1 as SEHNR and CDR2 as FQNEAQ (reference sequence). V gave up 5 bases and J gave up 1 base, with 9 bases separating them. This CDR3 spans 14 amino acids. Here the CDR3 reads CASSAQGSYNEQFF. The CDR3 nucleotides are TGTGCCAGCAGCGCACAGGGTTCCTACAATGAGCAGTTCTTC.

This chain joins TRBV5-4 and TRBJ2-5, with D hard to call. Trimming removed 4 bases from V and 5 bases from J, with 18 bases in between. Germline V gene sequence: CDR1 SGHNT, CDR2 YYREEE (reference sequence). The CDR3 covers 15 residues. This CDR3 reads CASSPKGPSSETQYF. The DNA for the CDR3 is TGTGCCAGCAGCCCGAAGGGTCCCTCTTCTGAGACCCAGTACTTC.

The CDR3 is CASSQDGGGANTGELFF. The CDR3 coding sequence is TGCGCCAGCAGCCAAGACGGTGGGGGGGCGAACACCGGGGAGCTGTTTTTT. The chain couples TRBV4-1 to TRBJ2-2; TRBD2 aligns across 7 bases. This CDR3 spans 17 amino acids. V dropped 0 bases and J dropped 0; count of bases not matched to a gene: 4. From germline, CDR1 is MGHRA and CDR2 YSYEKL.

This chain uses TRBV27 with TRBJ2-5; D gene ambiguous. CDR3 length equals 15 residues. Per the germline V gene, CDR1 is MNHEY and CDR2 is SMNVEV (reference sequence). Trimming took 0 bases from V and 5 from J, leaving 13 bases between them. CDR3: CASSLSPVTWETQYF. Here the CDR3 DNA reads TGTGCCAGCAGTTTATCTCCGGTAACTTGGGAGACCCAGTACTTC.

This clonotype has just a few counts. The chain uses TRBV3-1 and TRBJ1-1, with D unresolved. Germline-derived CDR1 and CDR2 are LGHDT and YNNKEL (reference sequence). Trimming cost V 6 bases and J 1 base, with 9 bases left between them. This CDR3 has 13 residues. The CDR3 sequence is CASSRSRNTEAFF. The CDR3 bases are TGTGCCAGCAGTCGATCACGGAACACTGAAGCTTTCTTT.

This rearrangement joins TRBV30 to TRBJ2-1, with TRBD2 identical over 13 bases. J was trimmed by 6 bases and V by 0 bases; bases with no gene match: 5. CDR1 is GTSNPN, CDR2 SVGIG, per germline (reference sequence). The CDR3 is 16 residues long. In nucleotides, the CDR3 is TGTGCCTGGAGTGTACAACTAGCGGGGGGGCCCAATGAGCAGTTCTTC. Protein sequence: CAWSVQLAGGPNEQFF.

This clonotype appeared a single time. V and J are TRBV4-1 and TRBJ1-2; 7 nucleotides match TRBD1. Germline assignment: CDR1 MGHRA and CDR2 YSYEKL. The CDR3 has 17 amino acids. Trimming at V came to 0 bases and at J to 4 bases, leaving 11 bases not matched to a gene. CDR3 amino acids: CASSQDNPGGATYGYTF. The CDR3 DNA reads TGCGCCAGCAGCCAAGATAACCCAGGGGGTGCTACCTATGGCTACACCTTC.

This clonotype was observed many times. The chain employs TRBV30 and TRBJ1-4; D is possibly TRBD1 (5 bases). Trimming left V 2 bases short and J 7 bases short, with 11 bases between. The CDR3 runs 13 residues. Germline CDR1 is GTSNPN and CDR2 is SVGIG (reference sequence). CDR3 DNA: TGTGCCTGGAGTCAAAGGGGAATTGAAAAACTGTTTTTT. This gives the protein CAWSQRGIEKLFF.

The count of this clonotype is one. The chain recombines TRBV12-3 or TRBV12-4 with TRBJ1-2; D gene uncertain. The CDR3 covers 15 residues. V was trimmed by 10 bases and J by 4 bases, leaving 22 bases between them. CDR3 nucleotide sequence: TGTGCCACCCGGGCGTTCAGGCGGATAGGCTATGGCTACACCTTC. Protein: CATRAFRRIGYGYTF.

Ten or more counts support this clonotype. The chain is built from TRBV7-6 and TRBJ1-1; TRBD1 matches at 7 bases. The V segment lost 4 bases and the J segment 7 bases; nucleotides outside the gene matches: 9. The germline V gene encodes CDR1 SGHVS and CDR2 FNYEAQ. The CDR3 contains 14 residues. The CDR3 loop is CASSSGQLMIEAFF. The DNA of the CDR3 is TGTGCCAGCAGCTCGGGACAGCTCATGATTGAAGCTTTCTTT.

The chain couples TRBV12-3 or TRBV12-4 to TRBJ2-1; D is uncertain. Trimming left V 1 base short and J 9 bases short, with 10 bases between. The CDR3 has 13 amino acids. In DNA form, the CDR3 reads TGTGCCAGCAGTTTAGGGATCGGCGGTGAGCAGTTCTTC. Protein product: CASSLGIGGEQFF.

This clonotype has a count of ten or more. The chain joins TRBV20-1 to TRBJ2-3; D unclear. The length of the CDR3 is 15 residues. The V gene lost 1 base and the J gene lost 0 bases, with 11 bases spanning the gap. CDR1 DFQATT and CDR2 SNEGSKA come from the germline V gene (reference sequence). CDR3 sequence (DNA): TGCAGTGCTAGAGCCTCACGGTGGAGCACAGATACGCAGTATTTT. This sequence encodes CSARASRWSTDTQYF.